The 21 T cell receptor beta chains given below trace back to one sample, sequenced in a study of beta chain features in type 1 diabetes. Sequencing targeted expressed TCRB transcripts, as all isolated RNA had been reverse transcribed. Profiled with immunoSEQ multiplex PCR; TCRdb holds only in-frame clones, not every one. The table lists 900,000 or so clones, roughly 15% of them singletons, with 0.02% to 0.025% in the top ten. The sequencing sample was made of naive CD4+ T cells from blood. These receptors all stem from a woman between 18 and 29 years old in good health.

J is TRBJ2-1 and V is TRBV4-2; 7 nucleotides match TRBD1. Germline CDR1 reads LGHNA; CDR2 reads YNFKEQ. Trimming at V came to 1 base and at J to 9 bases, leaving 12 bases not matched to a gene. The CDR3 runs to 16 residues. CDR3 sequence: CASSQVMQWAGGEQFF. The CDR3 DNA follows: TGTGCCAGCAGCCAAGTTATGCAGTGGGCAGGGGGTGAGCAGTTCTTC.

This clone has just a few counts. The chain is built from TRBV5-1 and TRBJ2-5, with 7 bases identical to TRBD1. CDR1 and CDR2 from the germline V gene are SGHRS and YFSETQ. V lost 4 bases and J lost 5; bases outside the gene matches: 11. This CDR3 has 15 residues. CDR3 sequence: CASSLYQGVRETQYF. CDR3 bases: TGCGCCAGCAGCCTCTACCAGGGGGTCCGGGAGACCCAGTACTTC.

In this sample, this clone turned up a few times. The chain uses TRBV27 and TRBJ2-5, with 8 bases aligning to TRBD1. Per the germline V gene, CDR1 is MNHEY and CDR2 is SMNVEV (reference sequence). CDR3 size: 14 residues. V lost 4 bases and J lost 3; bases outside the gene matches: 4. The CDR3: CASSYGQGKETQYF. The CDR3 DNA reads as TGTGCCAGCAGTTACGGACAGGGAAAAGAGACCCAGTACTTC.

The chain joins TRBV2 to TRBJ2-3, with D perhaps matching TRBD1 or TRBD2 (6 bases each). The CDR3 consists of 15 residues. Germline V gene data show CDR1 as SNHLY and CDR2 as FYNNEI. V lost 3 bases and J 6 bases, leaving 16 bases between the germline ends. In DNA form, the CDR3 reads TGTGCCAGCAGTGAGAGGGGGAGGTCTGCGGATACGCAGTATTTT. Translating gives CASSERGRSADTQYF.

A word on this clone: One end of the junction varies from germline; a read error may be responsible. J is TRBJ1-5 and V is TRBV25-1, with 9 nucleotides matching TRBD1. Germline values: CDR1 MGHDK, CDR2 SYGVNS. This CDR3 comprises 14 residues. The CDR3 loop is CASSGQGRNQSQHF. The CDR3 coding sequence is TGTGCCAGCAGCGGACAGGGGCGCAATCAGTCCCAGCATTTT.

The CDR3 spells CASSTPAGGQYEQYF. The CDR3 DNA reads as TGTGCCAGCAGTACACCGGCCGGTGGACAGTACGAGCAGTACTTC. The chain joins TRBV28 to TRBJ2-7; D is possibly TRBD1 (6 bases). Germline CDR1 and CDR2: MDHEN and SYDVKM. The CDR3 extends over 15 amino acids. V was shortened by 5 bases and J by 4 bases, with 18 bases between the two germline ends. The whole variable domain, remainder taken from reference TRBV28 and TRBJ2-7, is DVKVTQSSRYLVKRTGEKVFLECVQDMDHENMFWYRQDPGLGLRLIYFSYDVKMKEKGDIPEGYSVSREKKERFSLILESASTNQTSMYLCASSTPAGGQYEQYFGPGTRLTVT.

This clone was seen only a few times. This chain links TRBV10-2 with TRBJ2-5, with D unresolved. Germline CDR1 and CDR2: WSHSY and SAAADI. Between the trimmed V and J ends, which lost 7 bases and 2 bases, there was a span of 11 bases. There are 13 residues in the CDR3. The CDR3 loop reads CASTLPNQETQYF. The CDR3 DNA is TGCGCCAGCACGCTACCGAATCAAGAGACCCAGTACTTC.

This chain connects TRBV4-2 to TRBJ1-4; the D is unclear. Germline V gene sequence: CDR1 LGHNA, CDR2 YNFKEQ. CDR3 length: 14 residues. V lost 1 base and J 7 bases, leaving 10 bases between the germline ends. This CDR3 is CASSQVDRGEKLFF. The CDR3 DNA follows: TGTGCCAGCAGCCAAGTAGACCGGGGTGAAAAACTGTTTTTT.

This clone was seen more than once but under ten times. The rearrangement joins TRBV29-1 to TRBJ1-1; D is possibly TRBD1 (5 bases). The CDR3 spans 12 residues. Germline V CDR1 and CDR2: SQVTM, ANQGSEA. The V and J ends lost 3 bases and 4 bases respectively, with 9 bases between them. The CDR3 region has the DNA TGCAGCGTTGAGCGAGGGGTCACTGAAGCTTTCTTT. It yields the protein CSVERGVTEAFF. Full variable domain (rest looked up from reference TRBV29-1 and TRBJ1-1): SAVISQKPSRDICQRGTSLTIQCQVDSQVTMMFWYRQQPGQSLTLIATANQGSEATYESGFVIDKFPISRPNLTFSTLTVSNMSPEDSSIYLCSVERGVTEAFFGQGTRLTVV.

This clone was recorded a few times. The rearrangement uses TRBV18 and TRBJ2-1; 9 bases map to TRBD1. The V segment lost 4 bases and the J segment 7 bases; nucleotides outside the gene matches: 11. Germline assignment: CDR1 KGHSH and CDR2 LQKENI. The CDR3 has 16 residues. CDR3 coding DNA: TGTGCCAGCTCACTCACGACAGGGGGATTATTGAATGAGCAGTTCTTC. Its translation: CASSLTTGGLLNEQFF.

There are a few counts of this clone. The CDR3 DNA is TGTGCCAGCAGCTCGGAGGGCCGCGGGGTGGGTGAAGCTTTCTTT. Translated: CASSSEGRGVGEAFF. This rearrangement joins TRBV5-4 to TRBJ1-1; D is unclear. This CDR3 is built from 15 residues. V lost 3 bases to trimming and J lost 7 bases, with 19 bases between them. Germline CDR1 and CDR2: SGHNT and YYREEE (reference sequence).

The chain links TRBV5-4 to TRBJ2-1; 10 bases align to TRBD2. Unmatched junction bases numbered 3, after V lost 0 bases and J lost 9 bases. This CDR3 has 14 amino acids. CDR1 is SGHNT and CDR2 is YYREEE in the germline V gene (reference sequence). The CDR3 DNA reads TGTGCCAGCAGCTTGGTATCTAGCGGGAGTGAGCAGTTCTTC. Its protein product is CASSLVSSGSEQFF.

The V and J genes are TRBV5-1 and TRBJ1-5, with D hard to call. V lost 4 bases to trimming and J lost 6 bases, with 11 bases between them. Germline CDR1 and CDR2: SGHRS and YFSETQ. This CDR3 contains 13 residues. The CDR3 reads CASSPLGGQPQHF. Here the CDR3 DNA reads TGCGCCAGCAGCCCACTTGGCGGTCAGCCCCAGCATTTT.

This clone came up a few times. CDR3 sequence: CASRGTLGDNEQFF. As DNA, the CDR3 is TGTGCCAGCCGGGGCACCCTGGGCGACAATGAGCAGTTCTTC. The chain recombines TRBV27 with TRBJ2-1, with D possibly called TRBD1 or TRBD2 (5 bases each). The length of the CDR3 is 14 residues. Deletions cut 8 bases from V and 5 bases from J, with 16 bases between. Germline CDR1 reads MNHEY; CDR2 reads SMNVEV (reference sequence).

The J gene is TRBJ2-1, the V gene TRBV9; D might be TRBD2 (6 bases). The V and J ends lost 0 bases and 9 bases respectively, with 16 bases between them. Germline CDR1 SGDLS, CDR2 YYNGEE. CDR3 length equals 15 residues. Here the CDR3 reads CASSVVPGETIEQFF. CDR3 nucleotide sequence: TGTGCCAGCAGCGTAGTACCGGGAGAGACGATTGAGCAGTTCTTC.

This clone occurred a few times. The chain employs TRBV25-1 and TRBJ1-3; D remains unclear. Germline CDR1 MGHDK, CDR2 SYGVNS. V shed 4 bases and J shed 0 bases, with 7 bases lying between them. The CDR3 extends over 14 amino acids. For the CDR3, the DNA is TGTGCCAGCAGTGTTGACCTCTCTGGAAACACCATATATTTT. Protein product: CASSVDLSGNTIYF.

The chain joins TRBV29-1 to TRBJ2-7; 11 bases match TRBD2. CDR1 and CDR2 (germline): SQVTM, ANQGSEA. The trim removed 5 bases at V and 7 bases at J, leaving 13 bases unmatched. This CDR3 is 15 amino acids long. CDR3 protein: CSVSPPSGRREEQYF. CDR3 DNA: TGCAGCGTTTCGCCCCCTAGCGGGAGGCGAGAAGAGCAGTACTTC.

The CDR3 DNA reads TGCGCCAGCAGCCTAGGCGTGTCGGGGTCCAACGAGCAGTACTTC. Protein: CASSLGVSGSNEQYF. The chain combines TRBV4-3 with TRBJ2-7, with D maybe TRBD2 (5 bases). CDR1 is LGHNA, CDR2 YSLEER, per germline. This CDR3 is built from 15 residues. The ends were cut back, 4 bases at V and 5 bases at J, with 18 bases in the middle.

The chain carries TRBV21-1 and TRBJ1-5. TRBV21-1 is a documented pseudogene. The length of the CDR3 is 13 residues. CDR3 in amino acids: CASSKGGIGPQHF. The CDR3 DNA is TGTGCCAGCAGCAAAGGGGGGATTGGGCCCCAGCATTTT.

In this sample, this clone turned up a few times. CDR3 nucleotide sequence: TGCGCCAGCAGCCAAGACCCCTGGGGGACAGACAATGAGCAGTTCTTC. It yields the protein CASSQDPWGTDNEQFF. The chain employs TRBV4-3 and TRBJ2-1; TRBD1 matches at 7 bases. The J segment lost 5 bases and the V segment lost 0 bases, leaving 7 bases of the junction unmatched. The CDR3 is made up of 16 amino acids. Germline V CDR1 and CDR2: LGHNA, YSLEER.

V is TRBV7-3 and J is TRBJ2-3; tentatively, D is TRBD1 or TRBD2 (5 bases each). The V end was cut by 1 base, the J end by 6 bases, with 14 bases between. In germline, CDR1 is SGHTA, CDR2 FQGTGA. This CDR3 region has 15 residues. The CDR3 nucleotides read TGTGCCAGCAGCTTAATGGGACCCCCGACGGATACGCAGTATTTT. It translates to CASSLMGPPTDTQYF. The full variable domain, completed using reference TRBV7-3 and TRBJ2-3, is GAGVSQTPSNKVTEKGKYVELRCDPISGHTALYWYRQSLGQGPEFLIYFQGTGAADDSGLPNDRFFAVRPEGSVSTLKIQRTERGDSAVYLCASSLMGPPTDTQYFGPGTRLTVL.